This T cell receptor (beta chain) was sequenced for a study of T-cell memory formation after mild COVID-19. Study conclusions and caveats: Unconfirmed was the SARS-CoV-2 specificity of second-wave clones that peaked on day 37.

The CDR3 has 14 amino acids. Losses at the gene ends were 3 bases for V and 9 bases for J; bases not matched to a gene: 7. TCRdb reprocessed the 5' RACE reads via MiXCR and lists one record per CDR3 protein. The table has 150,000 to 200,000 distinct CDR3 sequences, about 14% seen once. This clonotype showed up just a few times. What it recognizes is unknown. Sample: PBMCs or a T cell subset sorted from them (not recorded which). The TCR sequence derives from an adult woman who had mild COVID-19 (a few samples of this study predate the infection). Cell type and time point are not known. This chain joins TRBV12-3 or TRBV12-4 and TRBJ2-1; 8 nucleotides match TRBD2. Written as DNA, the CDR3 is TGTGCCAGCAGTTTTTCGGGACTAGGTTTTGAGCAGTTCTTC. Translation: CASSFSGLGFEQFF.